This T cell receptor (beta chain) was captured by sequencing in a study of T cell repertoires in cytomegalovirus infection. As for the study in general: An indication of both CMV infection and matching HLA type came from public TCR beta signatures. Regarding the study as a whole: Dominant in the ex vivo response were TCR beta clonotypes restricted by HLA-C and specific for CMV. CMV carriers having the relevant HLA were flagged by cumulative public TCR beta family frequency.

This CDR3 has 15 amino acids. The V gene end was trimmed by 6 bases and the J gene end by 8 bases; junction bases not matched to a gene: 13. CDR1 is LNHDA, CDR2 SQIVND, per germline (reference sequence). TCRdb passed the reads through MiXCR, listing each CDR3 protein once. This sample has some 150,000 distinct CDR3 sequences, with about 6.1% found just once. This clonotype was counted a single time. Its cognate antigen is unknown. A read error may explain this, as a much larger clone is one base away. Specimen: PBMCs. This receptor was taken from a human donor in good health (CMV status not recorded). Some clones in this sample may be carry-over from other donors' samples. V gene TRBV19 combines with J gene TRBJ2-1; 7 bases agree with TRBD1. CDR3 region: CASSVDRPSGDEQFF. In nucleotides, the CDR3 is TGTGCCAGTAGCGTGGACAGGCCGTCAGGGGATGAGCAGTTCTTC.